Listed below are T cell receptor beta chains from one sample, sequenced in a study of T-cell memory formation after mild COVID-19. Each CDR3 protein is one row after TCRdb ran MiXCR on the 5' RACE reads. The sample lists around 300,000 distinct CDR3 sequences; 8% to 9% were seen once. The sequenced material came from PBMCs or a T cell subset sorted from them (not recorded which). Every receptor here comes from a man aged 18 to 30 who had mild COVID-19 (a few samples of this study predate the infection). Cell type and time point are not known. Both conserved end residues are part of each CDR3. The D gene is left open where the match is weak. For some rows the clone size is stated as once, few or many, or as a class when expanded; others skip it.

CDR3nt: TGTGCCAGCAGCCCTAGCTCTAGTAATCAGCCCCAGCATTTT
CDR3aa: CASSPSSSNQPQHF
v_gene: TRBV3-1
d_gene: NA
abundance: NA
j_gene: TRBJ1-5

CDR3nt: TGTGCCACCAGTTCCGAAGGGGCTGGGGCCAACGTCCTGACTTTC
CDR3aa: CATSSEGAGANVLTF
v_gene: TRBV24-1
d_gene: NA
abundance: NA
j_gene: TRBJ2-6

CDR3nt: TGCAGTGCTAGAGGAAGGGGCACTGAAGCTTTCTTT
CDR3aa: CSARGRGTEAFF
v_gene: TRBV20-1
d_gene: NA
abundance: NA
j_gene: TRBJ1-1

CDR3nt: TGTGCCAGCAGCAGAGGCGGCGGGGTCGTCTATGAGCAGTTCTTC
CDR3aa: CASSRGGGVVYEQFF
v_gene: TRBV9
d_gene: NA
abundance: NA
j_gene: TRBJ2-1

CDR3nt: TGTGCCAGTAGTTCTACGGACAGGGGGGCGCGTGGCTACACCTTC
CDR3aa: CASSSTDRGARGYTF
v_gene: TRBV19
d_gene: TRBD1
abundance: NA
j_gene: TRBJ1-2

CDR3nt: TGCGCCAGCAGCCCCGCCAGCCCGTTGGATGAGCAGTTCTTC
CDR3aa: CASSPASPLDEQFF
v_gene: TRBV5-1
d_gene: NA
abundance: NA
j_gene: TRBJ2-1

CDR3nt: TGCGCCAGCAGCCAAGACACCCGACAGTTATTTGGAAACACCATATATTTT
CDR3aa: CASSQDTRQLFGNTIYF
v_gene: TRBV4-3
d_gene: NA
abundance: many
j_gene: TRBJ1-3

CDR3nt: TGTGCCAGCAGTGCCGGACTAGCGGGGGAGACCCAGTACTTC
CDR3aa: CASSAGLAGETQYF
v_gene: TRBV5-6
d_gene: TRBD2
abundance: NA
j_gene: TRBJ2-5

CDR3nt: TGTGCCAGCAGCTTAACCCCGCTCGGAGATACGCAGTATTTT
CDR3aa: CASSLTPLGDTQYF
v_gene: TRBV7-8
d_gene: NA
abundance: few
j_gene: TRBJ2-3

CDR3nt: TGCGCCAGCAGCCAAGAGTCTTCGGTTCTAGCCAAAAACATTCAGTACTTC
CDR3aa: CASSQESSVLAKNIQYF
v_gene: TRBV4-3
d_gene: NA
abundance: NA
j_gene: TRBJ2-4

CDR3nt: TGCGCCAGCAGCTTGTTAGTCAATGAGCAGTTCTTC
CDR3aa: CASSLLVNEQFF
v_gene: TRBV5-1
d_gene: NA
abundance: many
j_gene: TRBJ2-1

CDR3nt: TGCGCCAGCAGTTTGGACCCCAGCCAGACCCAGTACTTC
CDR3aa: CASSLDPSQTQYF
v_gene: TRBV5-1
d_gene: NA
abundance: many
j_gene: TRBJ2-5

CDR3nt: TGCGCCAGCAGCTTGGATACTAGGAACTACGAGCAGTACTTC
CDR3aa: CASSLDTRNYEQYF
v_gene: TRBV5-1
d_gene: NA
abundance: many
j_gene: TRBJ2-7

CDR3nt: TGCAGTGCTAGTACCGGGACTAGCGGGGGCACCGGGACGCAGTATTTT
CDR3aa: CSASTGTSGGTGTQYF
v_gene: TRBV20-1
d_gene: TRBD2
abundance: few
j_gene: TRBJ2-3

CDR3nt: TGTGCCAGCAGCTTGAGGCTCCCAGGGGGACATAATTCACCCCTCCACTTT
CDR3aa: CASSLRLPGGHNSPLHF
v_gene: TRBV7-9
d_gene: TRBD1
abundance: few
j_gene: TRBJ1-6

CDR3nt: TGCAGTGCTAGAGAAAGACAGGGGGCCTATGGCTACACCTTC
CDR3aa: CSARERQGAYGYTF
v_gene: TRBV20-1
d_gene: TRBD1
abundance: NA
j_gene: TRBJ1-2

CDR3nt: TGTGCCAGCAGCGTTGGTAAGGGTTCCTACTCTGGGGCCAACGTCCTGACTTTC
CDR3aa: CASSVGKGSYSGANVLTF
v_gene: TRBV5-4
d_gene: NA
abundance: NA
j_gene: TRBJ2-6

CDR3nt: TGTGCCAGCAGCCGAGGCCTCCTAGCGGGGGAAGAGACCCAGTACTTC
CDR3aa: CASSRGLLAGEETQYF
v_gene: TRBV27
d_gene: TRBD2
abundance: many
j_gene: TRBJ2-5

CDR3nt: TGTGCCAGCAGTTACGGGCAGGGGCACACTGAAGCTTTCTTT
CDR3aa: CASSYGQGHTEAFF
v_gene: TRBV6-5
d_gene: NA
abundance: few
j_gene: TRBJ1-1

CDR3nt: TGTGCCAGCAGTCGGGCTAGTCGCACAGATACGCAGTATTTT
CDR3aa: CASSRASRTDTQYF
v_gene: TRBV12-3/TRBV12-4
d_gene: NA
abundance: few
j_gene: TRBJ2-3

CDR3nt: TGTGCCAGCAGTTTTTCCTCGACGGAGCAGCCCCAGCATTTT
CDR3aa: CASSFSSTEQPQHF
v_gene: TRBV12-3/TRBV12-4
d_gene: NA
abundance: NA
j_gene: TRBJ1-5

CDR3nt: TGTGCCAGCTCACCCACAGCCAGCTCCTACAATGAGCAGTTCTTC
CDR3aa: CASSPTASSYNEQFF
v_gene: TRBV18
d_gene: NA
abundance: NA
j_gene: TRBJ2-1

CDR3nt: TGCGCCAGCAGCTTGACGGTTGCGGGGGGCTCTGGAAACACCATATATTTT
CDR3aa: CASSLTVAGGSGNTIYF
v_gene: TRBV5-1
d_gene: NA
abundance: few
j_gene: TRBJ1-3

CDR3nt: TGTGCCAGCAGCCCCTGGCGCGCGAGCTCCTACGAGCAGTACTTC
CDR3aa: CASSPWRASSYEQYF
v_gene: TRBV7-9
d_gene: NA
abundance: NA
j_gene: TRBJ2-7

CDR3nt: TGTGCCAGCAGACAGTTTTTAGCCAAAAACATTCAGTACTTC
CDR3aa: CASRQFLAKNIQYF
v_gene: TRBV6-5
d_gene: NA
abundance: NA
j_gene: TRBJ2-4

CDR3nt: TGTGCCAGCAGCGTGGGACCAGGAGAGCTTCGGCAGTACTTC
CDR3aa: CASSVGPGELRQYF
v_gene: TRBV9
d_gene: NA
abundance: NA
j_gene: TRBJ2-7

CDR3nt: TGCAGTGCTACTAGACGGCAAAGCTCCTATAATTCACCCCTCCACTTT
CDR3aa: CSATRRQSSYNSPLHF
v_gene: TRBV20-1
d_gene: NA
abundance: few
j_gene: TRBJ1-6

CDR3nt: TGTGCCAGCAGCCCAGAGCCTCAGGGGGCTGGCTACACCTTC
CDR3aa: CASSPEPQGAGYTF
v_gene: TRBV7-2
d_gene: TRBD1
abundance: NA
j_gene: TRBJ1-2

CDR3nt: TGTGCCACCAGTGATCACAGACAAGAGACCCAGTACTTC
CDR3aa: CATSDHRQETQYF
v_gene: TRBV24-1
d_gene: NA
abundance: NA
j_gene: TRBJ2-5

CDR3nt: TGCAGTGCCTCAAAGTCGGGATATGGTGGCTACACCTTC
CDR3aa: CSASKSGYGGYTF
v_gene: TRBV20-1
d_gene: NA
abundance: few
j_gene: TRBJ1-2

CDR3nt: TGCGCCAGCAGCCAAGATCGGATGCCCTACGAGCAGTACTTC
CDR3aa: CASSQDRMPYEQYF
v_gene: TRBV4-3
d_gene: NA
abundance: NA
j_gene: TRBJ2-7

CDR3nt: TGCGCCAGCAGCCAAGCAGAGTCAGCCCGGAGCTATGGCTACACCTTC
CDR3aa: CASSQAESARSYGYTF
v_gene: TRBV4-1
d_gene: NA
abundance: NA
j_gene: TRBJ1-2

CDR3nt: TGTGCCAGCAGCTCTGGCGGGAGGAACACCGGGGAGCTGTTTTTT
CDR3aa: CASSSGGRNTGELFF
v_gene: TRBV7-7
d_gene: TRBD2
abundance: NA
j_gene: TRBJ2-2

CDR3nt: TGCGCCAGCAGGGGACGGGGGGAACAAGAGACCCAGTACTTC
CDR3aa: CASRGRGEQETQYF
v_gene: TRBV5-1
d_gene: TRBD2
abundance: few
j_gene: TRBJ2-5

CDR3nt: TGTGCCACCCTGGCCGGGGGGGCAGGCGAGCAGTACTTC
CDR3aa: CATLAGGAGEQYF
v_gene: TRBV19
d_gene: TRBD2
abundance: NA
j_gene: TRBJ2-7

CDR3nt: TGTGCCAGCAGCCAAGTCCCAGGGGGGGCGGGAGATTCACCCCTCCACTTT
CDR3aa: CASSQVPGGAGDSPLHF
v_gene: TRBV4-2
d_gene: TRBD1
abundance: few
j_gene: TRBJ1-6

CDR3nt: TGTGCCAGCAGTCTAGGGGTAATGGAGTATGGCTACACCTTC
CDR3aa: CASSLGVMEYGYTF
v_gene: TRBV7-2
d_gene: NA
abundance: NA
j_gene: TRBJ1-2

CDR3nt: TGTGCCAGCTCCCTCGGCAGGGGATGGGGCACAGATACGCAGTATTTT
CDR3aa: CASSLGRGWGTDTQYF
v_gene: TRBV6-5
d_gene: NA
abundance: NA
j_gene: TRBJ2-3

CDR3nt: TGTGCCATCAGTGGAACAGGAGGGGCTGGGGCCAACGTCCTGACTTTC
CDR3aa: CAISGTGGAGANVLTF
v_gene: TRBV10-3
d_gene: NA
abundance: NA
j_gene: TRBJ2-6

CDR3nt: TGCAGCGCCCAGGGTACCACTGAAGCTTTCTTT
CDR3aa: CSAQGTTEAFF
v_gene: TRBV29-1
d_gene: NA
abundance: many
j_gene: TRBJ1-1

CDR3nt: TGTGCCAGCAGCTTCGGAACTAGCGGGGGAGAAGAGACCCAGTACTTC
CDR3aa: CASSFGTSGGEETQYF
v_gene: TRBV7-9
d_gene: TRBD2
abundance: many
j_gene: TRBJ2-5

CDR3nt: TGTGCCAGCAGCCACACCACAGGAGGGGTGGGGGAGCTGTTTTTT
CDR3aa: CASSHTTGGVGELFF
v_gene: TRBV7-6
d_gene: NA
abundance: few
j_gene: TRBJ2-2